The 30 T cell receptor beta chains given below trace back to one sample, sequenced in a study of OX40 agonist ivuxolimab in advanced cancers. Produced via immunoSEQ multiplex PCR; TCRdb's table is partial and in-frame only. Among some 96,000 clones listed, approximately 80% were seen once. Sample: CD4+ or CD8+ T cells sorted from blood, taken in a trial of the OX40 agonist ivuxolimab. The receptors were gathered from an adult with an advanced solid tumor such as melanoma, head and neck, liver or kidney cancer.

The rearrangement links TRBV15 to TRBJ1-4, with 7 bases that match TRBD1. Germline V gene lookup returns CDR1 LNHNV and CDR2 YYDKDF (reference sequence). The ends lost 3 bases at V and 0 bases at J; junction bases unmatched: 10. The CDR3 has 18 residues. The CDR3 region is CATSSTGTVVPTNEKLFF. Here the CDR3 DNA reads TGTGCCACCAGCAGTACCGGGACAGTGGTCCCAACTAATGAAAAACTGTTTTTT.

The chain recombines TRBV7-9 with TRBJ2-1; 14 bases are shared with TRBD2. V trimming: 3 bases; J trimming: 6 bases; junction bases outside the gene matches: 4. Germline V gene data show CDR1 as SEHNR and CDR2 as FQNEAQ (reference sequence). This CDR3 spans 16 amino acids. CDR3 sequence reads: CASSFPGTSGSNEQFF. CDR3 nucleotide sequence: TGTGCCAGCAGCTTCCCCGGGACTAGCGGGAGCAATGAGCAGTTCTTC. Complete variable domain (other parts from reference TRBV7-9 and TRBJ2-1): DTGVSQNPRHKITKRGQNVTFRCDPISEHNRLYWYRQTLGQGPEFLTYFQNEAQLEKSRLLSDRFSAERPKGSFSTLEIQRTEQGDSAMYLCASSFPGTSGSNEQFFGPGTRLTVL.

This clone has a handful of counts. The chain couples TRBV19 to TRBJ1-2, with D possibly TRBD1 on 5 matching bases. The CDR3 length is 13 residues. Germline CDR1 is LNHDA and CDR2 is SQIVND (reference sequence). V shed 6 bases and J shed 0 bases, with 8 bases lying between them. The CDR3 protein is CASRDTSNYGYTF. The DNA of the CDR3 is TGTGCCAGTAGGGACACCTCTAACTATGGCTACACCTTC.

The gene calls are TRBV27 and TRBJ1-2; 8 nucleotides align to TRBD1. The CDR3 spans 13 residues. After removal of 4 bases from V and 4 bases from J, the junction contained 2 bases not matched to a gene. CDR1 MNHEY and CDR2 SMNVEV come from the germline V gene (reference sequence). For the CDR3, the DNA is TGTGCCAGCAGTTCTGACAGGGGCTATGGCTACACCTTC. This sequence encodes CASSSDRGYGYTF.

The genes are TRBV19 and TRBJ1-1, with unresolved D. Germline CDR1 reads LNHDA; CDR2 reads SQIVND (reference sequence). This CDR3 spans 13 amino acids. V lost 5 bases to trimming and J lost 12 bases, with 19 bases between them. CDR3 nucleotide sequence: TGTGCCAGTAGTCCCCCCGGCCTAGTCGAGACTTTCTTT. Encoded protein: CASSPPGLVETFF. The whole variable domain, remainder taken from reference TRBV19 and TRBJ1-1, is DGGITQSPKYLFRKEGQNVTLSCEQNLNHDAMYWYRQDPGQGLRLIYYSQIVNDFQKGDIAEGYSVSREKKESFPLTVTSAQKNPTAFYLCASSPPGLVETFFGQGTRLTVV.

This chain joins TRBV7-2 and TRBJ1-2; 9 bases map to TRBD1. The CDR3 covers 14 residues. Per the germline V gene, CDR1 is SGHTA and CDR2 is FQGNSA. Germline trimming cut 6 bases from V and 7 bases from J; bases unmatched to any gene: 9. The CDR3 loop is CASRGQGIYSGYTF. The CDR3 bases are TGTGCCAGCAGAGGACAGGGGATCTATAGTGGCTACACCTTC.

CDR3 in amino acids: CASSQGRGGRVRTDTQYF. The DNA of the CDR3 is TGTGCCAGCAGCCAAGGACGGGGGGGCCGTGTCCGCACAGATACGCAGTATTTT. The chain has TRBV14 and TRBJ2-3, with 8 nucleotides matching TRBD2. There are 18 residues in the CDR3. V shed 1 base, J shed 1 base, and the junction held 10 bases outside the gene matches. Germline CDR1 and CDR2: SGHDN and FVKESK.

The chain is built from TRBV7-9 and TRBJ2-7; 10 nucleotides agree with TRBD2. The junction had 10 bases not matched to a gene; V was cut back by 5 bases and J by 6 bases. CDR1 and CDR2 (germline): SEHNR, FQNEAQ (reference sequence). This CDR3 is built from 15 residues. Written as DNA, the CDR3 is TGTGCCAGCAGCCCACTAGCGGGACCGGCGGTCGAGCAGTACTTC. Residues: CASSPLAGPAVEQYF.

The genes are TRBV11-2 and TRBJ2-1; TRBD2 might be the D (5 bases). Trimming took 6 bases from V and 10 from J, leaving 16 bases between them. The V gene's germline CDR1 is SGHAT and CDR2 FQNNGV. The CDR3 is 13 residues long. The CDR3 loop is CASSRTDRGEQFF. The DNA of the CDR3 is TGTGCCAGCAGTAGGACTGACCGGGGAGAGCAGTTCTTC.

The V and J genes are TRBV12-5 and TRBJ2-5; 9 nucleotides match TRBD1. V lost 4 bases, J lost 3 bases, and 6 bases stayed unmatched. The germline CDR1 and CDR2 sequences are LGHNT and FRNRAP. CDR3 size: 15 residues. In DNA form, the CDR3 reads TGTGCTAGTGGTTCCGGGACAGGGAGCGAAGAGACCCAGTACTTC. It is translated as CASGSGTGSEETQYF.

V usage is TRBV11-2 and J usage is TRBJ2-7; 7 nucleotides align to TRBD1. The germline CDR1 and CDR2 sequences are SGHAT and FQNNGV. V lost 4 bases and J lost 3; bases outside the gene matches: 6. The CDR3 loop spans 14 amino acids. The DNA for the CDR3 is TGTGCCAGCAGCTCGAATACAGGGGTCTACGAGCAGTACTTC. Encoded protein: CASSSNTGVYEQYF.

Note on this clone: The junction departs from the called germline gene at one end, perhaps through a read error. CDR3 nucleotides: TGCGCCAGCAGCCCAAGGCGGGGGAGTGTGAAGACTGAAGCTTTCTTT. Encoded protein: CASSPRRGSVKTEAFF. The V call is TRBV5-1, the J call TRBJ1-1, with a weak D call TRBD1 (5 bases). Germline V gene data show CDR1 as SGHRS and CDR2 as YFSETQ. The CDR3 is 16 residues long.

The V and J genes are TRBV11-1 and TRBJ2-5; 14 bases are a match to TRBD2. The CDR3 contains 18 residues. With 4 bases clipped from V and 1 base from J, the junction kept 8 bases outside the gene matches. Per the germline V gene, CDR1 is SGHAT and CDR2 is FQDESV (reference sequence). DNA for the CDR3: TGTGCCAGCAGCTCACATTGGACTAGCGGGGGGCCCCAAGAGACCCAGTACTTC. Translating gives CASSSHWTSGGPQETQYF.

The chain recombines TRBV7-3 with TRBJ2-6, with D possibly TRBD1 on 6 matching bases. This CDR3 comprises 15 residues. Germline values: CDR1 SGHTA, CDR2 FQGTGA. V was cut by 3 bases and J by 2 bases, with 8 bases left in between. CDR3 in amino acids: CASSLQGTGANVLTF. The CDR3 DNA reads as TGTGCCAGCAGCTTGCAGGGGACTGGGGCCAACGTCCTGACTTTC.

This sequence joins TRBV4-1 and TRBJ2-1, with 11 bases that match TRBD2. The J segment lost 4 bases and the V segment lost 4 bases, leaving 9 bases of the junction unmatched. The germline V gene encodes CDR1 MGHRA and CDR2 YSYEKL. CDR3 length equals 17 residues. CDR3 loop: CASSRIKLAGGYNEQFF. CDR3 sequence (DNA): TGCGCCAGCAGCCGAATCAAGCTAGCGGGAGGATACAATGAGCAGTTCTTC.

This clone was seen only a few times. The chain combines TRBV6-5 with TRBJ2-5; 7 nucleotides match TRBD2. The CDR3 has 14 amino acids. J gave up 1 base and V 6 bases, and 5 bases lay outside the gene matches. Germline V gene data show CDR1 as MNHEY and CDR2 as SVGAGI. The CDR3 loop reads CASRRTSAQETQYF. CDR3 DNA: TGTGCCAGCAGAAGAACTAGCGCCCAAGAGACCCAGTACTTC.

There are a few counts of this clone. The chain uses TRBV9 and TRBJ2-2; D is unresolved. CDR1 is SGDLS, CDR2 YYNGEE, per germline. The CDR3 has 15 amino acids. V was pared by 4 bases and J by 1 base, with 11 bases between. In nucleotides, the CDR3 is TGTGCCAGCAGCATCGACCCTCTGAACACCGGGGAGCTGTTTTTT. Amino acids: CASSIDPLNTGELFF.

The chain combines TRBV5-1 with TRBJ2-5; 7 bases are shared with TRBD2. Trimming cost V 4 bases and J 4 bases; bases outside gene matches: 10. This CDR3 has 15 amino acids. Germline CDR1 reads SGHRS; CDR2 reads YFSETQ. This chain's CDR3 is CASSRRAGDGETQYF. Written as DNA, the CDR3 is TGCGCCAGCAGCCGCCGGGCGGGAGACGGAGAGACCCAGTACTTC.

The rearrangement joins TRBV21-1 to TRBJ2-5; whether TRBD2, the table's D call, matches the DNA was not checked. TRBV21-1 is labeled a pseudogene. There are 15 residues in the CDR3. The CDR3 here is CASSKEGTSGKTQYF. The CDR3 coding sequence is TGTGCCAGCAGCAAAGAAGGGACTAGCGGAAAGACCCAGTACTTC.

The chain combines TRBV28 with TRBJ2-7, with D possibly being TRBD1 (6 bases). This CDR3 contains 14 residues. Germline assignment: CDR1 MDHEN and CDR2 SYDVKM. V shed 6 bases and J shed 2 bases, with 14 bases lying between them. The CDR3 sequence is CASRRQEPPYEQYF. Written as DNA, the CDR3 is TGTGCCAGCAGGCGACAGGAGCCCCCCTACGAGCAGTACTTC.

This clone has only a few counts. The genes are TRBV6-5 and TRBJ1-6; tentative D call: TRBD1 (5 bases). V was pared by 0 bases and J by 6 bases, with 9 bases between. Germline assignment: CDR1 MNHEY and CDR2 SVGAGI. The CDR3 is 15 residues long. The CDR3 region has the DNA TGTGCCAGCAGTTACTCGGCGGGGGGTAATTCACCCCTCCACTTT. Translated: CASSYSAGGNSPLHF.

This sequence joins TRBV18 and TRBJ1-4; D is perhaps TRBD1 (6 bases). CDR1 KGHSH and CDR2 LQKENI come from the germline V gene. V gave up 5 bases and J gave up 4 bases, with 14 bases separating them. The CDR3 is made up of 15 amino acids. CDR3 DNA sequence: TGTGCCAGCTCAGACGGGACATCCGTTAATGAAAAACTGTTTTTT. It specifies CASSDGTSVNEKLFF.

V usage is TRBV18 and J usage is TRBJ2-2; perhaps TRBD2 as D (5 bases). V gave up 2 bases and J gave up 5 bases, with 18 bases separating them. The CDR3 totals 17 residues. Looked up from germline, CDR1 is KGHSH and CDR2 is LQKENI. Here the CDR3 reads CASSPAITGVRTGELFF. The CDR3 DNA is TGTGCCAGCTCACCAGCAATAACCGGGGTACGAACCGGGGAGCTGTTTTTT.

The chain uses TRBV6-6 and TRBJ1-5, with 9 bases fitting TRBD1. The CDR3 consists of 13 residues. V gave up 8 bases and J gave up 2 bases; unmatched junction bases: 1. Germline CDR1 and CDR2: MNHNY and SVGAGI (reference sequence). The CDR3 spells CASWTGGNQPQHF. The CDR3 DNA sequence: TGTGCCAGCTGGACAGGGGGCAATCAGCCCCAGCATTTT.

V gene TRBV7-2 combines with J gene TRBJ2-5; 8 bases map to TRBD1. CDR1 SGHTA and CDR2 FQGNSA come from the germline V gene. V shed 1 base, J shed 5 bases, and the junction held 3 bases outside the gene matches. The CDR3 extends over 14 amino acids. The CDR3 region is CASSLGQGMETQYF. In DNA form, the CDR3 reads TGTGCCAGCAGCTTAGGACAGGGGATGGAGACCCAGTACTTC.

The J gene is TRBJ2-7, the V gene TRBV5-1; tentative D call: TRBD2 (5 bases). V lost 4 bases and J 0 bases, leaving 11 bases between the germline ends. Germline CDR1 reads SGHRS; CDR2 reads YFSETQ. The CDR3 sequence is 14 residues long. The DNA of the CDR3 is TGCGCCAGCAGCCCTTTCCGGGACTCCTACGAGCAGTACTTC. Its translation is CASSPFRDSYEQYF.

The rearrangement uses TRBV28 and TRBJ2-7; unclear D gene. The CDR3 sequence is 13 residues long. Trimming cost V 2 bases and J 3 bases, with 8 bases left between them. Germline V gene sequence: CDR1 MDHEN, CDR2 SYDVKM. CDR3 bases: TGTGCCAGCAGTTTAATCGTCAGCTACGAGCAGTACTTC. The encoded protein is CASSLIVSYEQYF.

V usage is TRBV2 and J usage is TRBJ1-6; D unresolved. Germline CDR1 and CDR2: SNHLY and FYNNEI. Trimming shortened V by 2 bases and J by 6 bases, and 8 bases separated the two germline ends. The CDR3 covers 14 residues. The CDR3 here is CASSERQVNSPLHF. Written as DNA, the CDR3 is TGTGCCAGCAGTGAACGTCAGGTTAATTCACCCCTCCACTTT. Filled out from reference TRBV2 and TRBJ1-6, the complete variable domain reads EPEVTQTPSHQVTQMGQEVILRCVPISNHLYFYWYRQILGQKVEFLVSFYNNEISEKSEIFDDQFSVERPDGSNFTLKIRSTKLEDSAMYFCASSERQVNSPLHFGNGTRLTVT.

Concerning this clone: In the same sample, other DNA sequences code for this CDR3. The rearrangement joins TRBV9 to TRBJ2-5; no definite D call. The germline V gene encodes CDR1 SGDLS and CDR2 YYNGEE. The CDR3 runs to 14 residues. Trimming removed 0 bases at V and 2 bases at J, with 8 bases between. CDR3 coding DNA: TGTGCCAGCAGCGTAGGGACGACGCAAGAGACCCAGTACTTC. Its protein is CASSVGTTQETQYF.

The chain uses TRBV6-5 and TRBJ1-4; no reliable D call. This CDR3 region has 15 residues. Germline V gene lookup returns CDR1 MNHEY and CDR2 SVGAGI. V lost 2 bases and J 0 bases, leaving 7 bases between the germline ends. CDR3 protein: CASSYGSTTNEKLFF. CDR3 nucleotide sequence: TGTGCCAGCAGTTACGGCAGTACAACTAATGAAAAACTGTTTTTT.